The 25 T cell receptor beta chains below were found in one sample sequenced in a study of blood T cell repertoires in COVID-19. Sequencing was performed with immunoSEQ multiplex PCR; in TCRdb, only in-frame clones are kept and a portion is missing. The sample carries about 300,000 clones, approximately 91% recorded once. The sequenced material came from PBMCs or T cells enriched from blood (not recorded which). Source of these receptors: a man aged 55 to 69 who had recovered from COVID-19.

The rearrangement uses TRBV28 and TRBJ2-1, with 8 positions matching TRBD2. The CDR3 is made up of 18 amino acids. Trimming took 3 bases from V and 8 from J; bases not matched to a gene: 18. CDR1 is MDHEN, CDR2 SYDVKM, per germline. CDR3 nucleotides: TGTGCCAGCAGTTTTTCAGGACTAGCTACAACCTTAGGCGATGAGCAGTTCTTC. Its protein product is CASSFSGLATTLGDEQFF. The full variable domain, rest sourced from reference TRBV28 and TRBJ2-1, is DVKVTQSSRYLVKRTGEKVFLECVQDMDHENMFWYRQDPGLGLRLIYFSYDVKMKEKGDIPEGYSVSREKKERFSLILESASTNQTSMYLCASSFSGLATTLGDEQFFGPGTRLTVL.

The rearrangement uses TRBV5-4 and TRBJ2-1; tentatively, D is TRBD2 (7 bases). CDR1 is SGHNT, CDR2 YYREEE, per germline (reference sequence). This CDR3 spans 20 amino acids. V gave up 1 base and J gave up 0 bases, with 23 bases separating them. As DNA, the CDR3 is TGTGCCAGCAGCTTGTACGGGGTAGGGGGGGGAGGTTACTCCTACAATGAGCAGTTCTTC. Protein product: CASSLYGVGGGGYSYNEQFF.

The sample holds a few counts of this clone. The chain carries TRBV30 and TRBJ2-7; 8 nucleotides align to TRBD2. The CDR3 runs to 13 residues. Trimming took 1 base from V and 6 from J; bases not matched to a gene: 5. The V gene's germline CDR1 is GTSNPN and CDR2 SVGIG (reference sequence). The CDR3 coding sequence is TGTGCCTGGAGTGGGAGCGGGGGTCCCGAGCAGTACTTC. Translating it yields CAWSGSGGPEQYF.

The CDR3 region is CATSRDLRGSPLHF. DNA of the CDR3: TGTGCCACCAGCAGAGATCTCAGGGGTTCACCCCTCCACTTT. The chain carries TRBV15 and TRBJ1-6; perhaps TRBD1 as D (6 bases). Trimming took off 0 bases at V and 9 bases at J, with 9 bases between the two ends. The CDR3 extends over 14 amino acids. CDR1 is LNHNV, CDR2 YYDKDF, per germline (reference sequence).

The chain recombines TRBV28 with TRBJ1-5; D call uncertain. The ends were cut back, 1 base at V and 5 bases at J, with 9 bases in the middle. The CDR3 contains 14 residues. Germline V gene data show CDR1 as MDHEN and CDR2 as SYDVKM. Here the CDR3 DNA reads TGTGCCAGCAGTTTATTTACAGCTCATCAGCCCCAGCATTTT. This sequence encodes CASSLFTAHQPQHF.

The chain has TRBV7-3 and TRBJ1-5; the D is unclear. Germline V gene data show CDR1 as SGHTA and CDR2 as FQGTGA. The CDR3 spans 13 residues. V shed 0 bases and J shed 5 bases, with 5 bases lying between them. The CDR3 coding sequence is TGTGCCAGCAGCTTAACCTCCGATCAGCCCCAGCATTTT. As protein: CASSLTSDQPQHF.

In its sample, this clone was seen a few times. The chain recombines TRBV13 with TRBJ1-2; D uncertain. V lost 5 bases and J lost 1, with 20 bases in between. The length of the CDR3 is 17 residues. Germline loops: CDR1 PRHDT, CDR2 FYEKMQ (reference sequence). The CDR3 DNA reads TGTGCCAGCAGCCTCCCAGGCGCCACTCCTATTAACTATGGCTACACCTTC. This gives the protein CASSLPGATPINYGYTF.

V gene TRBV7-9 combines with J gene TRBJ1-1, with D possibly TRBD1 on 6 matching bases. CDR3 length equals 13 residues. From germline, CDR1 is SEHNR and CDR2 FQNEAQ (reference sequence). The V end was cut by 5 bases, the J end by 0 bases, with 7 bases between. The DNA for the CDR3 is TGTGCCAGCAGCCGGGACATGAACACTGAAGCTTTCTTT. It translates to CASSRDMNTEAFF.

In its sample, this clone was seen a few times. The rearrangement uses TRBV6-2 or TRBV6-3 and TRBJ2-7, with 8 bases matching TRBD2. V trimming: 3 bases; J trimming: 3 bases; junction bases outside the gene matches: 13. This CDR3 comprises 17 residues. The germline V gene encodes CDR1 MNHEY and CDR2 SVGEGT. The CDR3 loop reads CASSYHTKLAANYEQYF. In DNA form, the CDR3 reads TGTGCCAGCAGTTATCACACTAAACTAGCGGCTAACTACGAGCAGTACTTC.

This chain joins TRBV6-2 or TRBV6-3 and TRBJ2-1; no clear D gene. V gave up 2 bases and J gave up 4 bases, with 12 bases separating them. CDR1 and CDR2 (germline): MNHEY, SVGEGT. The CDR3 totals 15 residues. The CDR3 DNA follows: TGTGCCAGCAGTTACGTCGGGTTGGCGTACAATGAGCAGTTCTTC. It encodes CASSYVGLAYNEQFF.

The chain has TRBV30 and TRBJ1-4; the D gene is possibly TRBD1 (5 bases). Germline-derived CDR1 and CDR2 are GTSNPN and SVGIG (reference sequence). This CDR3 has 12 amino acids. Trimming shortened V by 7 bases and J by 0 bases, and 6 bases separated the two germline ends. The CDR3 nucleotides read TGTGCCTTAGGGGCAACTAATGAAAAACTGTTTTTT. It codes for CALGATNEKLFF.

This clone was observed a few times. The chain couples TRBV28 to TRBJ2-7, with D possibly being TRBD1 (5 bases). The CDR3 sequence is 11 residues long. Germline CDR1 MDHEN, CDR2 SYDVKM. The V end was cut by 10 bases, the J end by 3 bases, with 10 bases between. The CDR3 region has the DNA TGTGCCACTCACAGGTACTACGAGCAGTACTTC. It codes for CATHRYYEQYF.

The V gene is TRBV5-4, the J gene TRBJ2-7; perhaps TRBD2 as D (5 bases). Per germline, CDR1 SGHNT and CDR2 YYREEE (reference sequence). The CDR3 runs 15 residues. Trimming cost V 2 bases and J 0 bases, with 12 bases left between them. The CDR3 nucleotides read TGTGCCAGCAGCTTAGTTGGGCGGGCCTCCTACGAGCAGTACTTC. Amino acid sequence: CASSLVGRASYEQYF.

The V and J genes are TRBV2 and TRBJ1-1, with no clear D. CDR1 is SNHLY and CDR2 is FYNNEI in the germline V gene. This CDR3 spans 13 amino acids. V gave up 4 bases and J gave up 1 base, with 7 bases separating them. The CDR3 nucleotides are TGTGCCAGCAGTGTCATGAGGAACACTGAAGCTTTCTTT. Translating gives CASSVMRNTEAFF. Full variable domain (rest looked up from reference TRBV2 and TRBJ1-1): EPEVTQTPSHQVTQMGQEVILRCVPISNHLYFYWYRQILGQKVEFLVSFYNNEISEKSEIFDDQFSVERPDGSNFTLKIRSTKLEDSAMYFCASSVMRNTEAFFGQGTRLTVV.

V and J are TRBV5-4 and TRBJ2-3, with 11 bases matching TRBD2. With V trimmed by 4 bases and J by 0 bases, 4 bases remained unmatched. Germline V CDR1 and CDR2: SGHNT, YYREEE (reference sequence). The CDR3 sequence is 16 residues long. The chain's CDR3 is CASSEGLAASTDTQYF. The CDR3 DNA reads as TGTGCCAGCAGCGAGGGACTAGCGGCTAGCACAGATACGCAGTATTTT. Complete variable domain (other parts from reference TRBV5-4 and TRBJ2-3): ETGVTQSPTHLIKTRGQQVTLRCSSQSGHNTVSWYQQALGQGPQFIFQYYREEENGRGNFPPRFSGLQFPNYSSELNVNALELDDSALYLCASSEGLAASTDTQYFGPGTRLTVL.

This chain connects TRBV4-1 to TRBJ2-7; possibly TRBD1 for D (5 bases). Trimming removed 1 base from V and 2 bases from J, with 9 bases in between. This CDR3 is built from 14 residues. Germline V gene data show CDR1 as MGHRA and CDR2 as YSYEKL. CDR3 DNA: TGCGCCAGCAGCCAAGGAGACAGAGCCTACGAGCAGTACTTC. Its protein is CASSQGDRAYEQYF.

The chain carries TRBV6-5 and TRBJ2-1; D might be TRBD1 (5 bases). This CDR3 contains 11 residues. Germline values: CDR1 MNHEY, CDR2 SVGAGI. V dropped 2 bases and J dropped 9 bases, with 5 bases sitting between them. CDR3 loop: CASSYQGEQFF. DNA of the CDR3: TGTGCCAGCAGTTACCAGGGTGAGCAGTTCTTC.

The rearrangement joins TRBV29-1 to TRBJ2-7; TRBD1 agrees at 7 bases. The CDR3 loop spans 15 amino acids. V lost 4 bases, J lost 2 bases, and 11 bases stayed unmatched. The germline V gene has CDR1 SQVTM and CDR2 ANQGSEA. This CDR3 reads CSVGSFTGETYEQYF. The CDR3 DNA follows: TGCAGCGTTGGGAGTTTTACAGGGGAAACCTACGAGCAGTACTTC.

This chain links TRBV5-1 with TRBJ2-5; no clear D gene. Per the germline V gene, CDR1 is SGHRS and CDR2 is YFSETQ. V lost 0 bases to trimming and J lost 5 bases, with 14 bases between them. This CDR3 has 15 residues. The CDR3 loop is CASSLEFRVAETQYF. The CDR3 coding sequence is TGCGCCAGCAGCTTGGAATTTCGGGTCGCTGAGACCCAGTACTTC.

The chain is built from TRBV28 and TRBJ2-3; 8 nucleotides agree with TRBD1. Germline values: CDR1 MDHEN, CDR2 SYDVKM. J lost 6 bases, V lost 0 bases, and 2 bases had no gene match. CDR3 size: 14 residues. The CDR3 sequence: CASSLCRGPDTQYF. CDR3 nucleotide sequence: TGTGCCAGCAGTTTATGCAGGGGGCCGGATACGCAGTATTTT. Supplemented by reference TRBV28 and TRBJ2-3, the full variable domain reads DVKVTQSSRYLVKRTGEKVFLECVQDMDHENMFWYRQDPGLGLRLIYFSYDVKMKEKGDIPEGYSVSREKKERFSLILESASTNQTSMYLCASSLCRGPDTQYFGPGTRLTVL.

The chain joins TRBV7-9 to TRBJ2-7, with 7 bases identical to TRBD1. CDR1 is SEHNR and CDR2 is FQNEAQ in the germline V gene (reference sequence). With V trimmed by 0 bases and J by 1 base, 3 bases remained unmatched. The CDR3 totals 15 residues. The CDR3 sequence is CASSLAGQESYEQYF. DNA for the CDR3: TGTGCCAGCAGCTTAGCAGGACAGGAGTCCTACGAGCAGTACTTC.

The J gene is TRBJ2-7, the V gene TRBV7-3; D is undetermined. From germline, CDR1 is SGHTA and CDR2 FQGTGA. This CDR3 is built from 15 residues. The V end was cut by 2 bases, the J end by 5 bases, with 16 bases between. CDR3 amino acids: CASSLFSSSPHEQYF. In nucleotides, the CDR3 is TGTGCCAGCAGCTTATTTAGTAGCTCCCCCCACGAGCAGTACTTC. Together with reference TRBV7-3 and TRBJ2-7, the CDR3 gives the full variable domain: GAGVSQTPSNKVTEKGKYVELRCDPISGHTALYWYRQSLGQGPEFLIYFQGTGAADDSGLPNDRFFAVRPEGSVSTLKIQRTERGDSAVYLCASSLFSSSPHEQYFGPGTRLTVT.

This rearrangement joins TRBV28 to TRBJ2-7; the D is unclear. CDR3 size: 14 residues. CDR1 and CDR2 from the germline V gene are MDHEN and SYDVKM. V was clipped by 5 bases and J by 6 bases, with 17 bases between them. The CDR3 reads CASSLPARSGEQYF. The CDR3 region has the DNA TGTGCCAGCAGTCTCCCGGCTAGGAGTGGCGAGCAGTACTTC.

The chain is built from TRBV3-1 (or the pseudogene TRBV3-2) and TRBJ1-3; D possibly corresponds to TRBD1 (5 bases). CDR3 size: 15 residues. Germline V lookup: CDR1 LGHDT, CDR2 YNNKEL (reference sequence). The V end lost 4 bases, the J end lost 7 bases, and 17 bases lay between the germline ends. This CDR3 reads CASSPLGAGKNTIYF. In DNA, the CDR3 is TGTGCCAGCAGCCCCCTTGGGGCAGGGAAGAACACCATATATTTT.

The chain carries TRBV9 and TRBJ1-4, with D unclear. This CDR3 comprises 16 residues. Germline CDR1 reads SGDLS; CDR2 reads YYNGEE. The V gene lost 0 bases and the J gene lost 5 bases, with 14 bases spanning the gap. The CDR3 spells CASSVAPAEENEKLFF. The DNA of the CDR3 is TGTGCCAGCAGCGTAGCCCCAGCGGAGGAGAATGAAAAACTGTTTTTT.